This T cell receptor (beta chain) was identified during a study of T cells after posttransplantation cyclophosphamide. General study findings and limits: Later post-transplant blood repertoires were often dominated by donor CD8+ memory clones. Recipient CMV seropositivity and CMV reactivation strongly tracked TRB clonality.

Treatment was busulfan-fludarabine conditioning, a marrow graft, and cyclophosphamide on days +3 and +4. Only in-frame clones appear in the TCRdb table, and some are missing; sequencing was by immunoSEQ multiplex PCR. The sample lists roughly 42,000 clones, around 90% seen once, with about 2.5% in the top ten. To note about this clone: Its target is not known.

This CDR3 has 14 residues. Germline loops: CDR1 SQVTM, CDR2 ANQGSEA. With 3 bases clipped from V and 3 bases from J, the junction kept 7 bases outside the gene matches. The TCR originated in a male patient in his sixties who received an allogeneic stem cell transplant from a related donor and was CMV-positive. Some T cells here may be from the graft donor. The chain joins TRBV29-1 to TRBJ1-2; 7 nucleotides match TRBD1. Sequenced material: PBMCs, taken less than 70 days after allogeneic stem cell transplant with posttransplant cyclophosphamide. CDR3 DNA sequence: TGCAGCGTTGACGCAATAGGGGGCGACTATGGCTACACCTTC. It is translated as CSVDAIGGDYGYTF.